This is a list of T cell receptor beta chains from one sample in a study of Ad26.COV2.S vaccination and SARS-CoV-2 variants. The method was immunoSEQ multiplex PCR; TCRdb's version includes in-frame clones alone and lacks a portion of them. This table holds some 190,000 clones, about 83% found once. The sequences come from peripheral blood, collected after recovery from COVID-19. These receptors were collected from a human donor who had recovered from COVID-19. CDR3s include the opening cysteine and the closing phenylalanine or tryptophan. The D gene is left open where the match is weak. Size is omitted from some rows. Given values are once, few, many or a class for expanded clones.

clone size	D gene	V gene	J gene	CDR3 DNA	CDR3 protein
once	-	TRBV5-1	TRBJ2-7	TGCGCCAGCAGCACTGGACTGGAGCCCTACGAGCAGTACTTC	CASSTGLEPYEQYF
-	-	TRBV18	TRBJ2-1	TGTGCCAGCTCAGGGAGTAGGGAGCAGTTCTTC	CASSGSREQFF
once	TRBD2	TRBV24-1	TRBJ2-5	TGTGCCACCAGTGACCAGCGGGGGGCGGGCGAGACCCAGTACTTC	CATSDQRGAGETQYF
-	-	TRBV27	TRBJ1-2	TGTGCCAGCAGTTTTGGGGGGAACTATGGCTACACCTTC	CASSFGGNYGYTF
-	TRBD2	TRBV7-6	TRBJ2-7	TGTGCCAGCAGCTTAGTTTCGGCTAGCGGGGGTGACGAGCAGTACTTC	CASSLVSASGGDEQYF
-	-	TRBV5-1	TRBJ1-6	TGCGCCAGCAGCTTGTACGGTCCTTATAATTCACCCCTCCACTTT	CASSLYGPYNSPLHF
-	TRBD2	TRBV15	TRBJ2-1	TGTGCCACCAGCCCACCTACTAGCGGGAGTTACAATGAGCAGTTCTTC	CATSPPTSGSYNEQFF
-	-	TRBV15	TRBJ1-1	TGTGCCACCAGCGTTCAGAACACTGAAGCTTTCTTT	CATSVQNTEAFF
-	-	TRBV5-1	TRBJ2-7	TGCGCCAGCAGCCCAGCTAGAGACGAGCAGTACTTC	CASSPARDEQYF
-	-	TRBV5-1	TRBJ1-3	TGCGCCAGCAGTCTTTGGGGGGAAGATGGAAACACCATATATTTT	CASSLWGEDGNTIYF
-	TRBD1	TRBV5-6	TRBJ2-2	TGTGCCAGCAGCTTGGTGGGACAGGGAAGCGGGGAGCTGTTTTTT	CASSLVGQGSGELFF
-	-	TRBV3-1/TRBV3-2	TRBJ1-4	TGTGCCAGCAGCCAAGCTGGCTTCGGAGGTGGTAATGAAAAACTGTTTTTT	CASSQAGFGGGNEKLFF
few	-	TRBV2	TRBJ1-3	TGTGCCAGCACTACAGGAGTACCTGGAAACACCATATATTTT	CASTTGVPGNTIYF
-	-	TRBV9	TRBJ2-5	TGTGCCAGCAGCGTTCGGGGGCTAGCGCCACAAGAGACCCAGTACTTC	CASSVRGLAPQETQYF
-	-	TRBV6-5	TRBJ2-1	TGTGCCAGCAGTTACTCTCGGCGGTCCAATGAGCAGTTCTTC	CASSYSRRSNEQFF
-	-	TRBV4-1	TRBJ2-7	TGCGCCAGCAGCCAAGAGATTGCGAATTACTACGAGCAGTACTTC	CASSQEIANYYEQYF
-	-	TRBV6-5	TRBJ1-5	TGTGCCAGCAGTTACTCAAAGGATCAGCCCCAGCATTTT	CASSYSKDQPQHF
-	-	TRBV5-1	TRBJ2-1	TGCGCCAGCAGCCTCCTGGGTCGGCAGGGGAATGAGCAGTTCTTC	CASSLLGRQGNEQFF
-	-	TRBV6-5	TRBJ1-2	TGTGCCAGCAGTTACTCGCGGGGAACGTATGGCTACACCTTC	CASSYSRGTYGYTF
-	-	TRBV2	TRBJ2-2	TGTGCCAGCAGTTTAAGGCAGGGTTGGACCGGGGAGCTGTTTTTT	CASSLRQGWTGELFF
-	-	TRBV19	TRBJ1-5	TGTGCCAGTACCGAACAGGGTAATAGCAATCAGCCCCAGCATTTT	CASTEQGNSNQPQHF
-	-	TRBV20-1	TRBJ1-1	TGCAGTGTTAGAAACACTGAAGCTTTCTTT	CSVRNTEAFF
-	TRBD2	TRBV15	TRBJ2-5	TGTGCCACCAGCAGCCGGGGGGGGCGGGAGACCCAGTACTTC	CATSSRGGRETQYF
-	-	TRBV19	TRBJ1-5	TGTGCCAGTAGTATAGTAGGGCAGGACTATAGCAATCAGCCCCAGCATTTT	CASSIVGQDYSNQPQHF
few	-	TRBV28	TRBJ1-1	TGTGCCAGCAGACCGTCTTACAGGGAATCGGGTGAAGCTTTCTTT	CASRPSYRESGEAFF
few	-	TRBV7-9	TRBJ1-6	TGTGCCAGCAGCCCTGGACGGACGAAACTTAATTCACCCCTCCACTTT	CASSPGRTKLNSPLHF
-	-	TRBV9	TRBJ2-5	TGTGCCTCAAGTCGGGAGACAGTACCTCAAGAGACCCAGTACTTC	CASSRETVPQETQYF
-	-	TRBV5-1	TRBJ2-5	TGCGCCAGCAGCTTGGATTCCCAAGAGACCCAGTACTTC	CASSLDSQETQYF
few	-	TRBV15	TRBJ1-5	TGTGCCACCAGCAGGGAGAAGAATCAGCCCCAGCATTTT	CATSREKNQPQHF
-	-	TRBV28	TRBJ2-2	TGTGCCAGCAGTGGGCACAACACCGGGGAGCTGTTTTTT	CASSGHNTGELFF
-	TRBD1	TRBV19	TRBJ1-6	TGTGCCAGTACAGGGGGAAATTCACCCCTCCACTTT	CASTGGNSPLHF
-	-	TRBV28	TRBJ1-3	TGTGCCAGCGGTGTGTGGGGAAACACCATATATTTT	CASGVWGNTIYF
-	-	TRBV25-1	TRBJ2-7	TGTGCCAGCTCGAAGGAACTGGGAGTCTTCGAGCAGTACTTC	CASSKELGVFEQYF
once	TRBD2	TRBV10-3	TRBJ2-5	TGTGCCATCCACGATAGCGGGGGGCCTCAAGAGACCCAGTACTTC	CAIHDSGGPQETQYF
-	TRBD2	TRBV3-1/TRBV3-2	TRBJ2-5	TGTGCCAGCAGCCTTGGACTAGCGGGATACTTC	CASSLGLAGYF
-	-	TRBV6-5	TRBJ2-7	TGTGCCAGCAGTACCGACGGGATCTACGAGCAGTACTTC	CASSTDGIYEQYF
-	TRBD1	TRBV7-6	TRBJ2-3	TGTGCCAGCAGCTTAGTACCGAGACAGGGGTCCGATACGCAGTATTTT	CASSLVPRQGSDTQYF
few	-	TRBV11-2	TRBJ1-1	TGTGCCAGCAGCTCTACAGTACTTCGCACTGAAGCTTTCTTT	CASSSTVLRTEAFF
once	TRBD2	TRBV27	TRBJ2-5	TGTGCCAGCAGCGGGCTAGCGGGAGGGAGCCAAGAGACCCAGTACTTC	CASSGLAGGSQETQYF
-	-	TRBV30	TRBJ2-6	TGTGCCTGGGGGAGAGAGGAGTTTGGGGCCAACGTCCTGACTTTC	CAWGREEFGANVLTF